This T cell receptor beta chain was profiled in a study of molecular identifiers for immune sequencing clone quantification. The CDR3 has 13 amino acids. CDR1 LGHNA and CDR2 YSLEER come from the germline V gene. Concerning this clonotype itself: At one boundary the junction diverges from the germline segment, which might be a read error.

One entry per CDR3 protein results from TCRdb running MiXCR on the PCR reads. Seen here are approximately 590,000 distinct CDR3 sequences, approximately 24% observed once, and the top ten hold about 0.73%. This receptor was taken from a human donor in good health. Some libraries in this study had Jurkat cell RNA spiked in. Sequencing used naive CD8+ T cells from blood, with Jurkat cell RNA spiked in. Subset: FACS-sorted CD8+CD4-CCR7+CD45RA+ naive T cells. This chain uses TRBV4-3 with TRBJ1-4, with a weak D call TRBD1 (6 bases). CDR3 coding DNA: TGCGCCAGCAGCCAAGATAGAAGGGGGATGGCGAGTTTT. Amino acids: CASSQDRRGMASF.